This record concerns one TCR beta chain sequence. Preparation of the TCRbeta library used unique molecular identifiers. TCRdb analysed the PCR reads with MiXCR anew, one entry per CDR3 protein. Here the sample spans approximately 350,000 distinct CDR3 sequences, 10% being singletons. This record comes from a study of T-cell reconstitution after alpha-beta-depleted transplantation in children. This CDR3 has 14 residues. Looked up from germline, CDR1 is SGHRS and CDR2 is YFSETQ. V lost 1 base, J lost 5 bases, and 12 bases lay in between. This receptor was taken from a human donor who donated a stem cell graft to a child with acute lymphoblastic leukemia. Sequencing used PBMCs from the stem cell graft donor, obtained from the stem cell graft. The chain has TRBV5-1 and TRBJ2-5; weak D call: TRBD1 (6 bases). This CDR3 is CASSLLQGTETQYF. CDR3 DNA sequence: TGCGCCAGCAGCTTGTTACAGGGAACGGAGACCCAGTACTTC. The variable domain in full, with the rest retrieved from reference TRBV5-1 and TRBJ2-5, is KAGVTQTPRYLIKTRGQQVTLSCSPISGHRSVSWYQQTPGQGLQFLFEYFSETQRNKGNFPGRFSGRQFSNSRSEMNVSTLELGDSALYLCASSLLQGTETQYFGPGTRLLVL.